The clone carrying this TCR beta chain showed up many times. These data originate in a study of blood T cells in healthy people across ages. Primed by a sample-barcoded 5' primer and a J-beta primer mix, a second PCR proceeded for roughly 7 to 11 cycles. A tag from a template-switch adaptor with 12 random nucleotides marked each cDNA molecule. TCRdb processed the 5' RACE reads anew with MiXCR; each CDR3 protein has one entry. This table holds more than 900,000 distinct CDR3 sequences, 29% found once. CDR1 is DFQATT and CDR2 is SNEGSKA in the germline V gene (reference sequence). The CDR3 covers 11 residues. Another study also made use of these data, one on T cells of mothers and their children.

V is TRBV20-1 and J is TRBJ1-2; 9 bases are a match to TRBD1. This sequence was found in a woman aged 40 to 55 in good health. Material for sequencing was blood. The CDR3 DNA is TGCATCGGGACAGGGTCCGGTGGCTACACCTTC. This codes for CIGTGSGGYTF.